This TCR beta chain was identified during a study of radiotherapy plus CTLA-4 blockade in lung cancer. Germline CDR1 is LNHDA and CDR2 is SQIVND (reference sequence). The CDR3 has 14 residues. Trimming cost V 4 bases and J 0 bases, with 7 bases left between them. Profiled with immunoSEQ multiplex PCR; TCRdb holds only in-frame clones, not every one. The sample contains 90,000 or so clones, over 80% of which appear only once. The material was peripheral blood, obtained from a patient treated with radiotherapy plus ipilimumab. The source is a human donor with non-small cell lung cancer who had stable disease on radiotherapy plus ipilimumab. The chain couples TRBV19 to TRBJ1-5; no firm D call. DNA for the CDR3: TGTGCCAGTAGTAACCGGGGTAGCAATCAGCCCCAGCATTTT. The encoded protein is CASSNRGSNQPQHF.